The 21 T cell receptor beta chains below come from one sample, sequenced in a study of blood T cell repertoires in COVID-19. Some clones are missing from TCRdb's copy, which holds only in-frame ones; the method was immunoSEQ multiplex PCR. Of 200,000 to 250,000 clones listed, approximately 81% are singletons. The sequencing sample was made of peripheral blood. Source of these receptors: a woman aged 80 or over with active or convalescent COVID-19.

The chain recombines TRBV18 with TRBJ2-1, with 8 bases lining up with TRBD1. The germline CDR1 and CDR2 sequences are KGHSH and LQKENI. Germline trimming cut 0 bases from V and 3 bases from J; bases unmatched to any gene: 1. This CDR3 has 15 residues. The CDR3 DNA follows: TGTGCCAGCTCACCACCCACAGGGGGCTACAATGAGCAGTTCTTC. Amino acid sequence: CASSPPTGGYNEQFF.

This chain links TRBV18 with TRBJ1-2; 10 positions match TRBD1. This CDR3 contains 16 residues. Germline V gene data show CDR1 as KGHSH and CDR2 as LQKENI. V was pared by 4 bases and J by 1 base, with 6 bases of the junction left unmatched. The CDR3 bases are TGTGCCAGCTCACTGGGACAGGGGTCTTTTAACTATGGCTACACCTTC. It specifies CASSLGQGSFNYGYTF. Filled out from reference TRBV18 and TRBJ1-2, the complete variable domain reads NAGVMQNPRHLVRRRGQEARLRCSPMKGHSHVYWYRQLPEEGLKFMVYLQKENIIDESGMPKERFSAEFPKEGPSILRIQQVVRGDSAAYFCASSLGQGSFNYGYTFGSGTRLTVV.

CDR3 sequence reads: CASTTGGQKGTF. The DNA of the CDR3 is TGTGCCAGCACCACGGGGGGCCAAAAGGGCACCTTC. The chain uses TRBV12-3 or TRBV12-4 and TRBJ1-2, with D tentatively TRBD1 (6 bases). The length of the CDR3 is 12 residues. Trimming took off 7 bases at V and 13 bases at J, with 19 bases between the two ends.

This clone came up once. This sequence joins TRBV7-9 and TRBJ2-7; 7 nucleotides agree with TRBD1. The CDR3 has 12 residues. V lost 5 bases and J lost 4; bases outside the gene matches: 2. CDR1 SEHNR and CDR2 FQNEAQ come from the germline V gene (reference sequence). This CDR3 reads CASSPTGYEQYF. The CDR3 nucleotides read TGTGCCAGCAGCCCGACAGGGTACGAGCAGTACTTC.

The chain combines TRBV4-1 with TRBJ2-5, with a possible D match to TRBD1 (6 bases). Trimming removed 0 bases at V and 4 bases at J, with 9 bases between. Per germline, CDR1 MGHRA and CDR2 YSYEKL. The CDR3 loop spans 14 amino acids. DNA for the CDR3: TGCGCCAGCAGCCAAGAGGACAGTCGAGAGACCCAGTACTTC. Residues: CASSQEDSRETQYF.

The V gene is TRBV7-7, the J gene TRBJ2-2; 9 bases are a match to TRBD2. Germline V lookup: CDR1 SSHAT, CDR2 FNYEAQ (reference sequence). After removal of 5 bases from V and 2 bases from J, the junction contained 3 bases not matched to a gene. The CDR3 has 15 residues. The CDR3 reads CASSPGLANTGELFF. For the CDR3, the DNA is TGTGCCAGCAGCCCGGGACTAGCCAACACCGGGGAGCTGTTTTTT. Full variable domain (missing parts from reference TRBV7-7 and TRBJ2-2): GAGVSQSPRYKVTKRGQDVTLRCDPISSHATLYWYQQALGQGPEFLTYFNYEAQPDKSGLPSDRFSAERPEGSISTLTIQRTEQRDSAMYRCASSPGLANTGELFFGEGSRLTVL.

V is TRBV7-9 and J is TRBJ2-3, with a possible D match to TRBD2 (5 bases). Deletions cut 5 bases from V and 3 bases from J, with 18 bases between. CDR3 length equals 16 residues. Germline V gene lookup returns CDR1 SEHNR and CDR2 FQNEAQ (reference sequence). The CDR3 region is CASSPPRGLGTDTQYF. CDR3 coding DNA: TGTGCCAGCAGCCCGCCCCGAGGGCTGGGTACAGATACGCAGTATTTT.

This chain's CDR3 is CASSLGQRQETQYF. The CDR3 DNA is TGTGCCAGCAGCTTAGGACAGAGGCAAGAGACCCAGTACTTC. The V call is TRBV7-2, the J call TRBJ2-5, with D possibly being TRBD1 (5 bases). From germline, CDR1 is SGHTA and CDR2 FQGNSA. CDR3 length: 14 amino acids. V was cut by 1 base and J by 2 bases, with 8 bases left in between.

This rearrangement joins TRBV6-5 to TRBJ2-3; 8 bases agree with TRBD2. After removal of 11 bases from V and 6 bases from J, the junction contained 13 bases not matched to a gene. CDR1 is MNHEY and CDR2 is SVGAGI in the germline V gene. This CDR3 comprises 14 residues. The CDR3 bases are TGTGCCGGAGGGGAGCGGGGGCTAGGCGATACGCAGTATTTT. Its protein is CAGGERGLGDTQYF.

DNA of the CDR3: TGTGCCAGCAGTTTATGGGGCGGAGATACGCAGTATTTT. Translation gives CASSLWGGDTQYF. The rearrangement links TRBV12-3 or TRBV12-4 to TRBJ2-3, with D possibly matching TRBD1 (5 bases). Deletions cut 2 bases from V and 5 bases from J, with 8 bases between. The CDR3 extends over 13 amino acids.

The rearrangement uses TRBV7-2 and TRBJ1-4; 8 bases match TRBD1. Germline CDR1 SGHTA, CDR2 FQGNSA. The CDR3 length is 14 residues. V gave up 5 bases and J gave up 3 bases; unmatched junction bases: 2. CDR3 amino acids: CASSDRGANEKLFF. The DNA of the CDR3 is TGTGCCAGCAGCGACAGGGGAGCTAATGAAAAACTGTTTTTT.

J is TRBJ1-5 and V is TRBV21-1; the listed D gene, TRBD1, was not tested against the DNA. TRBV21-1 is assigned pseudogene status. This CDR3 comprises 21 residues. The chain's CDR3 is CASSNESTGTGQLSGNQPQHF. CDR3 DNA sequence: TGTGCCAGCAGCAACGAAAGTACCGGGACAGGGCAACTTTCGGGCAATCAGCCCCAGCATTTT.

J is TRBJ2-1 and V is TRBV9; 14 nucleotides match TRBD2. With V trimmed by 2 bases and J by 9 bases, 4 bases remained unmatched. The CDR3 is 15 residues long. Germline V CDR1 and CDR2: SGDLS, YYNGEE. CDR3 protein: CASSVLGTSGSEQFF. The CDR3 nucleotides read TGTGCCAGCAGCGTCCTCGGGACTAGCGGGAGTGAGCAGTTCTTC.

This sequence joins TRBV12-5 and TRBJ2-7; 11 nucleotides agree with TRBD2. After removal of 2 bases from V and 6 bases from J, the junction contained 12 bases not matched to a gene. The germline gives CDR1 LGHNT, CDR2 FRNRAP. The CDR3 is 17 residues long. CDR3 region: CASGLTFVAGGSPEQYF. In DNA form, the CDR3 reads TGTGCTAGTGGTTTGACCTTTGTAGCGGGAGGGTCCCCCGAGCAGTACTTC.

The J gene is TRBJ2-5, the V gene TRBV2, with 10 bases fitting TRBD1. Trimming at V came to 10 bases and at J to 2 bases, leaving 4 bases not matched to a gene. Germline-derived CDR1 and CDR2 are SNHLY and FYNNEI. The length of the CDR3 is 13 residues. CDR3 nucleotides: TGTGCCAAAAGACAGGGGGCACAAGAGACCCAGTACTTC. This gives the protein CAKRQGAQETQYF.

This sequence joins TRBV5-4 and TRBJ2-2; 9 bases agree with TRBD1. This CDR3 has 15 residues. V lost 5 bases, J lost 3 bases, and 5 bases stayed unmatched. The germline V gene has CDR1 SGHNT and CDR2 YYREEE (reference sequence). DNA of the CDR3: TGTGCCAGCAGAAGTCGGACAGGGGACACCGGGGAGCTGTTTTTT. This encodes CASRSRTGDTGELFF.

Regarding this clone: Different DNA sequences within this sample yield the same CDR3. The gene calls are TRBV28 and TRBJ2-7, with 7 bases aligning to TRBD1. The V and J ends lost 4 bases and 1 base, in that order; junction bases with no gene match: 1. The CDR3 is 13 amino acids. Germline CDR1 is MDHEN and CDR2 is SYDVKM. The CDR3 DNA follows: TGTGCCAGCAGTTCGGGACAGTCCTACGAGCAGTACTTC. It translates to CASSSGQSYEQYF. Together with reference TRBV28 and TRBJ2-7, the CDR3 gives the full variable domain: DVKVTQSSRYLVKRTGEKVFLECVQDMDHENMFWYRQDPGLGLRLIYFSYDVKMKEKGDIPEGYSVSREKKERFSLILESASTNQTSMYLCASSSGQSYEQYFGPGTRLTVT.

The chain has TRBV18 and TRBJ2-3, with D hard to call. Germline assignment: CDR1 KGHSH and CDR2 LQKENI. The CDR3 runs to 16 residues. Trimming pared 2 bases from V and 0 bases from J, leaving 12 bases between. For the CDR3, the DNA is TGTGCCAGCTCACCAAGCGAGAAGACTAGCACAGATACGCAGTATTTT. It specifies CASSPSEKTSTDTQYF.

The J gene is TRBJ1-1, the V gene TRBV18, with D possibly matching TRBD1 (5 bases). This CDR3 comprises 14 residues. Germline CDR1 reads KGHSH; CDR2 reads LQKENI. The V gene lost 3 bases and the J gene lost 4 bases, with 12 bases spanning the gap. CDR3 nucleotides: TGTGCCAGCTCACCCGAGAAAGGGGTCACTGAAGCTTTCTTT. As protein: CASSPEKGVTEAFF.

This clone was observed many times. J is TRBJ1-2 and V is TRBV27; D may be TRBD1 (5 bases). CDR1 is MNHEY, CDR2 SMNVEV, per germline (reference sequence). V lost 10 bases and J lost 5, with 23 bases in between. This CDR3 is 15 amino acids long. The CDR3: CAIDPRQCRWYGYTF. CDR3 DNA sequence: TGTGCCATCGACCCCAGACAGTGTCGTTGGTATGGCTACACCTTC.

This chain links TRBV15 with TRBJ2-3, with D possibly TRBD2 on 6 matching bases. The CDR3 loop spans 14 amino acids. Germline-derived CDR1 and CDR2 are LNHNV and YYDKDF (reference sequence). V was shortened by 3 bases and J by 4 bases, with 11 bases between the two germline ends. CDR3 residues: CATSSLLAADTQYF. The CDR3 coding sequence is TGTGCCACCAGCAGCTTACTAGCAGCAGATACGCAGTATTTT.